Ten or more counts support the clone carrying this T cell receptor beta chain. The CDR3 spans 14 residues. Trimming left V 0 bases short and J 4 bases short, with 7 bases between. Germline CDR1 LGHNA, CDR2 YNFKEQ. The record originates from a study of human T cells and chemical hapten exposure. The time point is: pre-sensitization, week 0. Indicated treatment: therapeutic diphenylcyclopropenone sensitization with weekly scalp DPC. TCRdb recomputed calls from the RACE reads with MiXCR, one row per CDR3 protein. The sample contains tens of thousands of distinct CDR3 sequences, approximately 6.7% of which appear only once.

The sequence was collected from a woman aged 25 to 39 with alopecia areata. Some clones in this sample may be carry-over from other donors' samples. This chain links TRBV4-2 with TRBJ1-5; weak D call: TRBD1 (5 bases). Sequencing used whole blood, obtained in connection with sensitization to the hapten diphenylcyclopropenone (DPC). The CDR3 spells CASSQDSGNQPQHF. The CDR3 DNA follows: TGTGCCAGCAGCCAAGATTCAGGGAATCAGCCCCAGCATTTT.